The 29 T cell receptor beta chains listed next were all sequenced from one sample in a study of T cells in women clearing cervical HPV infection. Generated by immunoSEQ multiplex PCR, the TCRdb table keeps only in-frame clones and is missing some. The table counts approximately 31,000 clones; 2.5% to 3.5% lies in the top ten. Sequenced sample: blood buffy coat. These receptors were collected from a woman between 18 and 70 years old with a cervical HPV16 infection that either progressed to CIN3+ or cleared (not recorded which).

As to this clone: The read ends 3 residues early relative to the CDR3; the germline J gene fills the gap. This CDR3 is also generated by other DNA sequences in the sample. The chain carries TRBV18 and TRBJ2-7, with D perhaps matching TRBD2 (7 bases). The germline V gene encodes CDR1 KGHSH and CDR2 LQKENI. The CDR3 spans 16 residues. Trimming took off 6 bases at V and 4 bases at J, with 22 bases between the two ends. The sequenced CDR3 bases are TGTGCCAGCTCTCCCCTTATTGGGGCGGGGGCATACGAG. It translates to CASSPLIGAGAYE. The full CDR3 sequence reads CASSPLIGAGAYEQYF.

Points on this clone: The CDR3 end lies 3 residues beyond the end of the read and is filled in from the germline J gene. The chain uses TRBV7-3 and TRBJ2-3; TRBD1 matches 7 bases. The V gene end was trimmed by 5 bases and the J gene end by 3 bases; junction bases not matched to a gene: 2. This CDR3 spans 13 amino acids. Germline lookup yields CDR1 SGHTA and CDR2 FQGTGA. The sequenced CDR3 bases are TGTGCCAGCAGCACAGGGGTTACAGATACG. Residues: CASSTGVTDT. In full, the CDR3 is CASSTGVTDTQYF.

Here the CDR3 reads CASSRTNEGNEQFF. Incomplete CDR3 DNA: TGTGCCAGCAGCCGTACCAACGAGGGGAATGAG. The chain combines TRBV13 with TRBJ2-1; the D gene could be TRBD1 or TRBD2 (5 bases each). The read comes to an end 3 residues before the CDR3 does, leaving the germline J gene to fill in the end. V lost 5 bases, J lost 7 bases, and 15 bases lay in between. Germline V CDR1 and CDR2: PRHDT, FYEKMQ (reference sequence). The CDR3 is made up of 14 amino acids.

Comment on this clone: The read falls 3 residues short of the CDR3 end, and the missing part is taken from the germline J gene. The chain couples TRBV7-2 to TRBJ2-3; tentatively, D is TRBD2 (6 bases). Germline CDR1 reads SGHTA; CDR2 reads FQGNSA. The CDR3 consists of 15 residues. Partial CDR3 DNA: TGTGCCAGCAGCTTAAGGCCGGGGGAGGCTGAGACG. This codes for CASSLRPGEAET. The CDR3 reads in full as CASSLRPGEAETQYF.

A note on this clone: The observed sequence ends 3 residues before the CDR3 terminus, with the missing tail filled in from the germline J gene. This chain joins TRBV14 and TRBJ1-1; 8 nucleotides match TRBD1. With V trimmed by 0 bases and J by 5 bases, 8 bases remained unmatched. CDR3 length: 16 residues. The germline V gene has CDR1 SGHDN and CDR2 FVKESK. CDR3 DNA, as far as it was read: TGTGCCAGCAGCCAAGATATCAGGACAGGGAGGACTGAA. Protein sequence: CASSQDIRTGRTE. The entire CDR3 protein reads CASSQDIRTGRTEAFF.

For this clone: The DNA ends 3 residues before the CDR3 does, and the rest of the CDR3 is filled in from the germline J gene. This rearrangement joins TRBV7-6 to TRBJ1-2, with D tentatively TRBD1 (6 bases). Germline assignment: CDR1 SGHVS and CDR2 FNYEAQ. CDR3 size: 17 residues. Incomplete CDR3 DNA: TGTGCCAGCAGCCCCATAGCGGGGGCCCGTTGGGCAGATACC. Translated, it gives CASSPIAGARWADT. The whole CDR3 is CASSPIAGARWADTYTF.

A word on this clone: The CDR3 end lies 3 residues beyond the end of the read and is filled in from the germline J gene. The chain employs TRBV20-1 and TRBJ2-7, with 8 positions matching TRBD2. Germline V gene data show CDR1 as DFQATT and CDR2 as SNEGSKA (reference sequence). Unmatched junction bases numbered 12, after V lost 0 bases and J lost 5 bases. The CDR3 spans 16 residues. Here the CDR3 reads CSARDPNGGVKDEQYF. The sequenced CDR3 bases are TGCAGTGCTAGAGATCCGAACGGGGGGGTAAAGGACGAG.

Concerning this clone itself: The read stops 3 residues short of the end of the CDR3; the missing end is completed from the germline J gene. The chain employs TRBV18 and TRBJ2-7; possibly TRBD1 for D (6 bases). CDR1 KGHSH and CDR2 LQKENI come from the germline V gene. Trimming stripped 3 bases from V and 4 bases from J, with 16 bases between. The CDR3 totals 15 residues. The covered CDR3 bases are TGTGCCAGCTCACCGGTAGGACAGTTTAATTACGAG. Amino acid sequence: CASSPVGQFNYE. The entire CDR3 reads CASSPVGQFNYEQYF. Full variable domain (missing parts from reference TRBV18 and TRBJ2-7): NAGVMQNPRHLVRRRGQEARLRCSPMKGHSHVYWYRQLPEEGLKFMVYLQKENIIDESGMPKERFSAEFPKEGPSILRIQQVVRGDSAAYFCASSPVGQFNYEQYFGPGTRLTVT.

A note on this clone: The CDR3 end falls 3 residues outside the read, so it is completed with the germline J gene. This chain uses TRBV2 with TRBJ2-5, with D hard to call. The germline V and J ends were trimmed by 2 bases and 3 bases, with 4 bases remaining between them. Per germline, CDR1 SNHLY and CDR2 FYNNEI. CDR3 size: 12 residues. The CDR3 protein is CASSETEETQYF. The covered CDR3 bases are TGTGCCAGCAGTGAAACGGAAGAGACC.

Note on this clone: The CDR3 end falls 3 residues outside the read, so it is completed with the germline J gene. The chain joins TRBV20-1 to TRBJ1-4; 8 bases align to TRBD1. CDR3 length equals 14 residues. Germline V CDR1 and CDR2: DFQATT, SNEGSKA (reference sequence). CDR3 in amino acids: CSASPGQANSPLFF. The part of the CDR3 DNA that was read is TGCAGTGCTAGCCCGGGACAGGCGAATTCACCA.

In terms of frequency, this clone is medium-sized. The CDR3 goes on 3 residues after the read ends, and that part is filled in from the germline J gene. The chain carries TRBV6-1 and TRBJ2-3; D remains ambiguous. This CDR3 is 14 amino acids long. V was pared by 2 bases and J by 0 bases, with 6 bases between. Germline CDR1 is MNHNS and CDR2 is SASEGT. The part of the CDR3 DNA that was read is TGTGCCAGCAGTGAAACTTTTAGCACAGATACG. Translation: CASSETFSTDT. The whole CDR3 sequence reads CASSETFSTDTQYF.

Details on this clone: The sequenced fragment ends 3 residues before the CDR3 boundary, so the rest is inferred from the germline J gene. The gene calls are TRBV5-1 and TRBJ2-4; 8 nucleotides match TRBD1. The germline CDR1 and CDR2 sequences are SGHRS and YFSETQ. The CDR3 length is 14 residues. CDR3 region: CASSLQGVTETQYF. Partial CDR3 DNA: TGCGCCAGCAGCTTACAGGGGGTAACAGAGACT.

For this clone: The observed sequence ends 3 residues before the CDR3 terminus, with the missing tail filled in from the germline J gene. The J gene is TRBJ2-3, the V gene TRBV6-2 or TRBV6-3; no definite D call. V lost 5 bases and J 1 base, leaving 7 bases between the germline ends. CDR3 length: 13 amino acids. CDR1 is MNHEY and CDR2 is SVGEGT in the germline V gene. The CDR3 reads CASSARGTDTQYF. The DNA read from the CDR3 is TGTGCCAGCAGTGCCCGGGGCACAGATACG.

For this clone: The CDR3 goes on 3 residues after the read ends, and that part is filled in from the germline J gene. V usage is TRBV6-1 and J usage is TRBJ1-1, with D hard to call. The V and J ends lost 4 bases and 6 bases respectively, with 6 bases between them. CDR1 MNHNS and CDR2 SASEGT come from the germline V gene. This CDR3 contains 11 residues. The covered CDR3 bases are TGTGCCAGCAGTGTCGTAGCTGAA. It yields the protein CASSVVAE. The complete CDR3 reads CASSVVAEAFF.

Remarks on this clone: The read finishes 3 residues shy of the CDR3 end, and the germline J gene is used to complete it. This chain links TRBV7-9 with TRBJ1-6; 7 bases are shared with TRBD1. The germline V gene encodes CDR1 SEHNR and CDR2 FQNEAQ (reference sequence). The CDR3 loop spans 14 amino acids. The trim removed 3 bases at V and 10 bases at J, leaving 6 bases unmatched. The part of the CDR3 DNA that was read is TGTGCCAGCAGCTTGGAACAGGGGATCTCACCC. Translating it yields CASSLEQGISP. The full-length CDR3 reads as CASSLEQGISPLHF.

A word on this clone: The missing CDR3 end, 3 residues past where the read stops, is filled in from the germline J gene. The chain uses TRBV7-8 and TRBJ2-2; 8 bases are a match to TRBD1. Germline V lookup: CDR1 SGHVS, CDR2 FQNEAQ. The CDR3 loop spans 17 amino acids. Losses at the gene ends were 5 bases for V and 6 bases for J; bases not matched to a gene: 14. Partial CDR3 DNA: TGTGCCAGCAGCCGGACAGGGACGCGAATGGGGGCCGGGGAG. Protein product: CASSRTGTRMGAGE. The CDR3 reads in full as CASSRTGTRMGAGELFF.

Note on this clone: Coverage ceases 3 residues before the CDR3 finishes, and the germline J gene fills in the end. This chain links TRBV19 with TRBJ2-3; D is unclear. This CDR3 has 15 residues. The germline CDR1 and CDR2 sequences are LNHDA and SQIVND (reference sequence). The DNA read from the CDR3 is TGTGCCAGTAGTATAGAAGGGTTGAGCAATCAGCCG. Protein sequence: CASSIEGLSNQP. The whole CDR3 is CASSIEGLSNQPQYF. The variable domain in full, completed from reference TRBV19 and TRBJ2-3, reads DGGITQSPKYLFRKEGQNVTLSCEQNLNHDAMYWYRQDPGQGLRLIYYSQIVNDFQKGDIAEGYSVSREKKESFPLTVTSAQKNPTAFYLCASSIEGLSNQPQYFGPGTRLTVL.

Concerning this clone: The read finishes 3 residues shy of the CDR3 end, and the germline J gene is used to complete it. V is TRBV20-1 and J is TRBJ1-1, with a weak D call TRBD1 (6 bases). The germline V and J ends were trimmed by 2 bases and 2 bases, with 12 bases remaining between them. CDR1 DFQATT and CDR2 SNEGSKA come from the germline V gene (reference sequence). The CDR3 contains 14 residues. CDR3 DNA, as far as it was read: TGCAGTGCTAGAATCGGACAGCTAAACACTGAA. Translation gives CSARIGQLNTE. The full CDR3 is CSARIGQLNTEAFF.

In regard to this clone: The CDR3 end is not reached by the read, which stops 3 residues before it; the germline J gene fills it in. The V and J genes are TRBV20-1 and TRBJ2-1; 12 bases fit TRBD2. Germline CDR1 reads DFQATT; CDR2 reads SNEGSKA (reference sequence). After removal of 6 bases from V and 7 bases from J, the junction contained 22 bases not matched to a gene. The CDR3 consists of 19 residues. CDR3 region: CSAFVRPPSLAGGMNEQFF. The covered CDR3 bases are TGCAGTGCGTTTGTTAGGCCCCCTTCGCTAGCGGGGGGGATGAATGAG.

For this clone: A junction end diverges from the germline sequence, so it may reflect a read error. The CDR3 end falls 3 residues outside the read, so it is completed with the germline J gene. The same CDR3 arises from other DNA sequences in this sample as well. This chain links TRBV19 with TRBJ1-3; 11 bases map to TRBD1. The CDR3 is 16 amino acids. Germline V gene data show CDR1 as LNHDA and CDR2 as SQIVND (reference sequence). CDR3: CASRPPGTGGGNTIYF. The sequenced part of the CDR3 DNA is TGTGCCAGCCGTCCCCCCGGGACAGGGGGAGGAAACACA.

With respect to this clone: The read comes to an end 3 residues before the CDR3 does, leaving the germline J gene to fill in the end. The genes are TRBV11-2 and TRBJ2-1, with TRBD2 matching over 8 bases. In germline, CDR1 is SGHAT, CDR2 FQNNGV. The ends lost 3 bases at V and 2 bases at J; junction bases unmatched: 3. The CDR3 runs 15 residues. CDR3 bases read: TGTGCCAGCAGCTTTAGCGGGGCTACCTACAATGAG. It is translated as CASSFSGATYNE. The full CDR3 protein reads CASSFSGATYNEQFF.

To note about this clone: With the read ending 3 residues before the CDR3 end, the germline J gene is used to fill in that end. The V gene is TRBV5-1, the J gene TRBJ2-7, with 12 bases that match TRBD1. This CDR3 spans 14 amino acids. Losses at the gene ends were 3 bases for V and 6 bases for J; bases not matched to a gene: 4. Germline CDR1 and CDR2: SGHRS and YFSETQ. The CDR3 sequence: CASSYPGQGAEQYF. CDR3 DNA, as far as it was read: TGCGCCAGCAGCTATCCGGGACAGGGGGCCGAG.

The CDR3: CASSLGGAITYEQYF. The covered CDR3 bases are TGTGCCAGCAGCTTAGGAGGGGCTATTACCTACGAG. V gene TRBV7-8 combines with J gene TRBJ2-7; either TRBD1 or TRBD2 may supply D (5 bases each). The read stops 3 residues short of the end of the CDR3; the missing end is completed from the germline J gene. Trimming stripped 1 base from V and 2 bases from J, with 12 bases between. There are 15 residues in the CDR3. Per the germline V gene, CDR1 is SGHVS and CDR2 is FQNEAQ.

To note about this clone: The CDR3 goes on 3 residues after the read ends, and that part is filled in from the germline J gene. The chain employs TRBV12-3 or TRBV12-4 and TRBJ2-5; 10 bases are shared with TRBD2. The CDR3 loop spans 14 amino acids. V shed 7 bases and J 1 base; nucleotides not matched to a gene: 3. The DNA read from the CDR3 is TGTGCCAGCAAGAGCGGGGGGGCCCAAGAGACC. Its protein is CASKSGGAQET. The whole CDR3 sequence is CASKSGGAQETQYF.

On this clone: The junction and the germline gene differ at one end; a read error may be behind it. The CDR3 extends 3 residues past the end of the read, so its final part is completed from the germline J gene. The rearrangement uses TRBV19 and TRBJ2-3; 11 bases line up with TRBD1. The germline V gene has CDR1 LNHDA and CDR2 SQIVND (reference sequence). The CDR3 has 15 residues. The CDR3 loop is CASSTDRGPTNTQYF. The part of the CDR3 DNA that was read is TGTGCCAGTAGCACGGACAGGGGGCCCACAAATACG.

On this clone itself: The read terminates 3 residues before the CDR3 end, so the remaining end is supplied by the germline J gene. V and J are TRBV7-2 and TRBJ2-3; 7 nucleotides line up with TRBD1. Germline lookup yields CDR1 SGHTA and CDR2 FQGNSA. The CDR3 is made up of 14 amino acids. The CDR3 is CASSLSYRGETQYF. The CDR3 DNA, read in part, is TGTGCCAGCAGCTTAAGTTACAGGGGAGAGACG.

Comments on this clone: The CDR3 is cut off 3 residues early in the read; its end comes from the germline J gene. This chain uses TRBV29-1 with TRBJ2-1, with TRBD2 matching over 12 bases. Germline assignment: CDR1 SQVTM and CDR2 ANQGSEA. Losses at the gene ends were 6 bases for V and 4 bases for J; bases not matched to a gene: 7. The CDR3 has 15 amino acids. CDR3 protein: CSVDGTSGPYNEQFF. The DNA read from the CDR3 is TGCAGCGTCGACGGGACTAGCGGGCCGTACAATGAG.

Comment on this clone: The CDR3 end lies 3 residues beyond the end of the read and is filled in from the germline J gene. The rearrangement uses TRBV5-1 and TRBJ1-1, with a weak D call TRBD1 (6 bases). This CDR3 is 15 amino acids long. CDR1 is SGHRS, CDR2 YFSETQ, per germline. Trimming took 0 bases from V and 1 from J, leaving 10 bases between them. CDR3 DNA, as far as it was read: TGCGCCAGCAGCTTGGACAAACAGGGGAACACTGAA. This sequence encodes CASSLDKQGNTE. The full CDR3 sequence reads CASSLDKQGNTEAFF.

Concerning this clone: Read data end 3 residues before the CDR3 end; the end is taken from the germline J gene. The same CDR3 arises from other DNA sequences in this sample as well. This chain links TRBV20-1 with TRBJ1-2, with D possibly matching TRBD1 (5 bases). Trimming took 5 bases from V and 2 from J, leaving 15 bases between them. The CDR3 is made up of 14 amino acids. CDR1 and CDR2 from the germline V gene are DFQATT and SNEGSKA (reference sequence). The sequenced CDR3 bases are TGCAGTGCTCGACCTCCCCGACAGAACTATGGC. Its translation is CSARPPRQNYG. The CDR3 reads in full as CSARPPRQNYGYTF.